A single sample is the source of the 15 T cell receptor beta chains below, sequenced in a study of blood T cell repertoires in COVID-19. Here immunoSEQ multiplex PCR was the method, and the copy in TCRdb shows in-frame clones only, minus some. The sample includes about 170,000 clones, 85% to 90% of them seen just once. The source material was peripheral blood. These receptors came from a woman over 75 with COVID-19, enrolled during active disease.

The table lists this clone with a few counts. V is TRBV19 and J is TRBJ2-1; 7 nucleotides align to TRBD2. V trimming: 6 bases; J trimming: 4 bases; junction bases outside the gene matches: 15. Germline CDR1 reads LNHDA; CDR2 reads SQIVND (reference sequence). The CDR3 has 17 residues. CDR3 coding DNA: TGTGCCAGTAGAACCACCATTGGGACTACTAAATACAATGAGCAGTTCTTC. Protein: CASRTTIGTTKYNEQFF.

The chain carries TRBV28 and TRBJ2-7; 7 nucleotides align to TRBD1. The CDR3 is made up of 14 amino acids. Germline CDR1 reads MDHEN; CDR2 reads SYDVKM. After removal of 8 bases from V and 3 bases from J, the junction contained 10 bases not matched to a gene. The CDR3 loop reads CASAPSPGGYEQYF. The CDR3 DNA reads as TGTGCCAGCGCTCCTTCGCCAGGGGGCTACGAGCAGTACTTC.

The table lists this clone with a few counts. The chain employs TRBV6-6 and TRBJ1-6, with D uncertain. V was cut by 2 bases and J by 0 bases, with 8 bases left in between. CDR1 MNHNY and CDR2 SVGAGI come from the germline V gene (reference sequence). CDR3 length: 16 amino acids. CDR3 sequence (DNA): TGTGCCAGCAGTTACCCGCCGCGCTCCTATAATTCACCCCTCCACTTT. Translation gives CASSYPPRSYNSPLHF.

The chain employs TRBV27 and TRBJ1-2, with unresolved D. V was shortened by 6 bases and J by 4 bases, with 18 bases between the two germline ends. The CDR3 consists of 15 residues. CDR1 and CDR2 (germline): MNHEY, SMNVEV (reference sequence). CDR3 sequence: CASSRLSTPPYGYTF. CDR3 nucleotide sequence: TGTGCCAGCAGCCGTTTATCTACCCCGCCCTATGGCTACACCTTC.

The CDR3 loop is CASSVGQGRATEAFF. The CDR3 DNA reads TGTGCCAGCAGCGTAGGGCAGGGTCGGGCCACTGAAGCTTTCTTT. This sequence joins TRBV9 and TRBJ1-1; the D gene is possibly TRBD1 (5 bases). CDR3 length: 15 amino acids. Between the trimmed V and J ends, which lost 0 bases and 4 bases, there was a span of 13 bases. Looked up from germline, CDR1 is SGDLS and CDR2 is YYNGEE.

The chain joins TRBV28 to TRBJ1-2; TRBD1 matches 9 bases. Germline V gene lookup returns CDR1 MDHEN and CDR2 SYDVKM. The ends lost 5 bases at V and 6 bases at J; junction bases unmatched: 10. The CDR3 covers 15 residues. The chain's CDR3 is CASSLYRGQGDGYTF. CDR3 DNA sequence: TGTGCCAGCAGTCTGTACAGGGGGCAGGGGGATGGCTACACCTTC.

This chain connects TRBV4-3 to TRBJ2-7; 8 positions agree with TRBD2. This CDR3 is 15 amino acids long. Germline trimming cut 0 bases from V and 4 bases from J; bases unmatched to any gene: 5. The germline gives CDR1 LGHNA, CDR2 YSLEER. For the CDR3, the DNA is TGCGCCAGCAGCCAAGATGTTGCGGGGGGATACGAGCAGTACTTC. As protein: CASSQDVAGGYEQYF.

The J gene is TRBJ1-5, the V gene TRBV6-5; tentatively, D is TRBD1 (6 bases). Per germline, CDR1 MNHEY and CDR2 SVGAGI. V was trimmed by 6 bases and J by 0 bases, leaving 12 bases between them. The CDR3 spans 15 residues. The CDR3 sequence is CASRDGQLSNQPQHF. In DNA form, the CDR3 reads TGTGCCAGCAGAGATGGACAGCTTAGCAATCAGCCCCAGCATTTT.

In DNA form, the CDR3 reads TGTGCCAGCAGGTCCTTTGGCGGTCAGCCCCAGCATTTT. Its translation: CASRSFGGQPQHF. The J gene is TRBJ1-5, the V gene TRBV28; D is unresolved. This CDR3 comprises 13 residues. The germline CDR1 and CDR2 sequences are MDHEN and SYDVKM. V was cut by 6 bases and J by 6 bases, with 12 bases left in between.

The DNA for the CDR3 is TGTGCCAGCACGTGGAACACTGAAGCTTTCTTT. It yields the protein CASTWNTEAFF. The chain has TRBV6-6 and TRBJ1-1; D is unclear. This CDR3 is built from 11 residues. V shed 7 bases and J shed 1 base, with 4 bases lying between them. Germline V gene lookup returns CDR1 MNHNY and CDR2 SVGAGI (reference sequence).

As DNA, the CDR3 is TGTGCCAGCAGCGCGGGAACTACCCAGTACGAGAATGAGCAGTTCTTC. Translating it yields CASSAGTTQYENEQFF. The chain links TRBV9 to TRBJ2-1, with TRBD2 as a possible D gene (5 bases). The ends were cut back, 3 bases at V and 7 bases at J, with 20 bases in the middle. CDR1 and CDR2 from the germline V gene are SGDLS and YYNGEE. The CDR3 spans 16 residues. The whole variable domain, remainder taken from reference TRBV9 and TRBJ2-1, is DSGVTQTPKHLITATGQRVTLRCSPRSGDLSVYWYQQSLDQGLQFLIQYYNGEERAKGNILERFSAQQFPDLHSELNLSSLELGDSALYFCASSAGTTQYENEQFFGPGTRLTVL.

This sequence joins TRBV19 and TRBJ1-1, with D possibly being TRBD1 (5 bases). Germline-derived CDR1 and CDR2 are LNHDA and SQIVND (reference sequence). Trimming shortened V by 6 bases and J by 2 bases, and 16 bases separated the two germline ends. This CDR3 spans 15 amino acids. The CDR3 bases are TGTGCCAGTAGGAGTCAGGGTGGGGTCAACACTGAAGCTTTCTTT. This codes for CASRSQGGVNTEAFF.

The chain joins TRBV3-1 (or the pseudogene TRBV3-2) to TRBJ1-3; D remains ambiguous. Trimming stripped 3 bases from V and 0 bases from J, with 6 bases between. CDR3 length: 14 residues. CDR1 LGHDT and CDR2 YNNKEL come from the germline V gene (reference sequence). Here the CDR3 reads CASSHTDSGNTIYF. For the CDR3, the DNA is TGTGCCAGCAGCCATACAGACTCTGGAAACACCATATATTTT.

This clone was recorded once. This chain uses TRBV19 with TRBJ2-2; D may be TRBD2 (5 bases). This CDR3 has 16 residues. Germline-derived CDR1 and CDR2 are LNHDA and SQIVND (reference sequence). V was shortened by 4 bases and J by 7 bases, with 19 bases between the two germline ends. CDR3 sequence: CASSRIHIVGGGELFF. Here the CDR3 DNA reads TGTGCCAGTAGTAGGATACACATCGTCGGAGGCGGGGAGCTGTTTTTT.

The table lists this clone with a count of one. The chain links TRBV18 to TRBJ2-7, with TRBD1 identical over 8 bases. This CDR3 has 17 residues. Germline trimming cut 5 bases from V and 2 bases from J; bases unmatched to any gene: 14. Germline V lookup: CDR1 KGHSH, CDR2 LQKENI. The CDR3 loop reads CASSFAQGGTGTYEQYF. The CDR3 DNA is TGTGCCAGCTCATTCGCACAAGGGGGGACAGGTACCTACGAGCAGTACTTC.